This T cell receptor beta chain was sequenced during a study of T cell repertoires in cytomegalovirus infection. About the research overall: From public TCR beta signatures came an indication of both CMV infection and matching HLA type.

Germline V lookup: CDR1 DFQATT, CDR2 SNEGSKA (reference sequence). V dropped 3 bases and J dropped 10 bases, with 25 bases sitting between them. The CDR3 totals 16 residues. TCRdb independently ran MiXCR on the reads; one entry per CDR3 protein. The sample holds a few hundred thousand distinct CDR3 sequences; around 25% are singletons and the top ten take about an eighth. Overall study results and limits: Carriers of CMV plus the relevant HLA were identified by cumulative public TCR beta family frequency.

This clonotype was counted only a few times. The antigen remains undetermined. This receptor was identified in a human donor in good health (CMV status not recorded). Some clones in this sample may be carry-over from other donors' samples. This chain links TRBV20-1 with TRBJ2-1; D not resolved. The sequencing here drew on cultured PBMCs, taken from culture after CMV antigen stimulation. CDR3: CSASASRGWFLEEQFF. CDR3 DNA: TGCAGTGCTAGTGCAAGCCGTGGCTGGTTCCTAGAGGAGCAGTTCTTC.